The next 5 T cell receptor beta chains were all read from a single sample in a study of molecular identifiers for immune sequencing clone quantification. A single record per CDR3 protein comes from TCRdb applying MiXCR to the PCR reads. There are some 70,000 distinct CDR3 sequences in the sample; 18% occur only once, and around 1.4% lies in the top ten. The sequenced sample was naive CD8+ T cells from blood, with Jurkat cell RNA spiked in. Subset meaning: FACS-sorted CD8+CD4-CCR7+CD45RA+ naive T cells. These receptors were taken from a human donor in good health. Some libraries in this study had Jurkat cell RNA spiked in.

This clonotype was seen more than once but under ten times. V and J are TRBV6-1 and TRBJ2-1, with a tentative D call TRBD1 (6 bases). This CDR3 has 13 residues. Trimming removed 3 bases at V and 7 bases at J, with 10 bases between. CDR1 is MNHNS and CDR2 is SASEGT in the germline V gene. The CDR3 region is CASSDSGTNEQFF. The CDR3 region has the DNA TGTGCCAGCAGTGATTCCGGGACAAATGAGCAGTTCTTC.

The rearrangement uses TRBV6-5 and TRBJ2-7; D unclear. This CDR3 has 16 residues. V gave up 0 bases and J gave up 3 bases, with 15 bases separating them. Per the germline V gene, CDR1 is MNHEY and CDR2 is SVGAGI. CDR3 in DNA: TGTGCCAGCAGTTACTCGATAGGCCGTAATCTCTACGAGCAGTACTTC. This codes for CASSYSIGRNLYEQYF.

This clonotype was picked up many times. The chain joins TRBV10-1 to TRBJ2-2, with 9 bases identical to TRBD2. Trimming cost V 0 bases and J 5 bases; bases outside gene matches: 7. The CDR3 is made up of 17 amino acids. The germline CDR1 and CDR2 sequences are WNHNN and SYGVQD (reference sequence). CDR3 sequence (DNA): TGCGCCAGCAGTGAGTCCGTCGGACTAGCGATTACCGGGGAGCTGTTTTTT. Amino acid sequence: CASSESVGLAITGELFF.

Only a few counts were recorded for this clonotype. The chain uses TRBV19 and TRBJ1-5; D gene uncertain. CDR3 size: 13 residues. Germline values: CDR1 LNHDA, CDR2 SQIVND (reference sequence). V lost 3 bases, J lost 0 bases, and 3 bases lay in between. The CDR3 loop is CASSMHSNQPQHF. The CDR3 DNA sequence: TGTGCCAGTAGTATGCATAGCAATCAGCCCCAGCATTTT.

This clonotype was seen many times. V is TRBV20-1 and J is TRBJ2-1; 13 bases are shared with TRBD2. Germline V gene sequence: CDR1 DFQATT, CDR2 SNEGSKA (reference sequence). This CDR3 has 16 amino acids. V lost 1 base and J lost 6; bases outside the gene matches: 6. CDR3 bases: TGCAGTGCTAGAGCGCGTACTAGCGGGGGGGCCAATGAGCAGTTCTTC. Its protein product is CSARARTSGGANEQFF.